A single sample is the source of the 28 T cell receptor beta chains below, sequenced in a study of T-cell reconstitution after alpha-beta-depleted transplantation in children. A TCRbeta library incorporating unique molecular identifiers was prepared. TCRdb used MiXCR to reprocess the PCR reads, holding one entry per CDR3 protein. The table records approximately 640,000 distinct CDR3 sequences, 16% of them present only once. Sequences were derived from PBMCs from the stem cell graft donor, sampled from the stem cell graft. Receptors were obtained from a human donor who donated a stem cell graft to a child with acute myeloid leukemia.

This clonotype occurred many times. V is TRBV7-3 and J is TRBJ2-2, with D perhaps being TRBD1 or TRBD2 (5 bases each). Germline CDR1 reads SGHTA; CDR2 reads FQGTGA. The CDR3 extends over 14 amino acids. The ends were cut back, 5 bases at V and 5 bases at J, with 12 bases in the middle. CDR3 DNA: TGTGCCAGCAGCCTGGGACCGATGACCGGGGAGCTGTTTTTT. Protein sequence: CASSLGPMTGELFF.

This clonotype was counted a few times. This chain uses TRBV13 with TRBJ2-1; D not resolved. The CDR3 has 12 amino acids. V was shortened by 1 base and J by 6 bases, with 4 bases between the two germline ends. Germline values: CDR1 PRHDT, CDR2 FYEKMQ (reference sequence). CDR3 sequence reads: CASSLDINEQFF. Here the CDR3 DNA reads TGTGCCAGCAGCTTAGATATCAATGAGCAGTTCTTC.

The J gene is TRBJ2-1, the V gene TRBV7-2; D unresolved. The germline V and J ends were trimmed by 5 bases and 4 bases, with 9 bases remaining between them. CDR3 length equals 13 residues. Germline V gene sequence: CDR1 SGHTA, CDR2 FQGNSA. In DNA, the CDR3 is TGTGCCAGCAGCCGAAAGGGATACAATGAGCAGTTCTTC. This codes for CASSRKGYNEQFF.

The chain couples TRBV7-6 to TRBJ2-5, with 10 positions matching TRBD1. The CDR3 covers 16 residues. Unmatched junction bases numbered 9, after V lost 4 bases and J lost 4 bases. CDR1 is SGHVS, CDR2 FNYEAQ, per germline. For the CDR3, the DNA is TGTGCCAGCAGCTACCCGGGGACAGGGGATGGAGAGACCCAGTACTTC. Protein sequence: CASSYPGTGDGETQYF.

This clonotype occurred a few times. The gene calls are TRBV20-1 and TRBJ2-3, with D tentatively TRBD2 (7 bases). Trimming removed 8 bases at V and 5 bases at J, with 23 bases between. This CDR3 has 15 amino acids. Germline lookup yields CDR1 DFQATT and CDR2 SNEGSKA (reference sequence). The DNA for the CDR3 is TGCAGTACCCCTTTGGGGGGGGGCCGGATAGATACGCAGTATTTT. As protein: CSTPLGGGRIDTQYF.

The V gene is TRBV5-1, the J gene TRBJ2-3; TRBD2 is a possible D gene (6 bases). V lost 7 bases and J lost 2, with 17 bases in between. The CDR3 sequence is 15 residues long. The germline CDR1 and CDR2 sequences are SGHRS and YFSETQ. The CDR3 sequence is CASGRGTRDTDTQYF. Written as DNA, the CDR3 is TGCGCCAGCGGCCGGGGAACGCGGGACACAGATACGCAGTATTTT.

This clonotype was seen a handful of times. The rearrangement links TRBV12-3 or TRBV12-4 to TRBJ2-5; D is unclear. The V and J ends lost 6 bases and 6 bases respectively, with 20 bases between them. The length of the CDR3 is 15 residues. CDR3 region: CASSPSPRRRQTQYF. In DNA form, the CDR3 reads TGTGCCAGCAGCCCCTCCCCCCGGCGCAGACAGACCCAGTACTTC.

This rearrangement joins TRBV4-2 to TRBJ2-2; D may be TRBD2 (6 bases). Germline V gene lookup returns CDR1 LGHNA and CDR2 YNFKEQ. The CDR3 consists of 16 residues. Trimming removed 4 bases at V and 1 base at J, with 13 bases between. DNA of the CDR3: TGTGCCAGCAGCCCTTTGGGCGGGGTGAACACCGGGGAGCTGTTTTTT. This sequence encodes CASSPLGGVNTGELFF.

As to this clonotype: Possible read error: a much larger clone is one base away. The chain recombines TRBV6-1 with TRBJ1-5, with 7 nucleotides matching TRBD1. CDR1 and CDR2 from the germline V gene are MNHNS and SASEGT. This CDR3 has 14 amino acids. As DNA, the CDR3 is TGTCCCAGCAGCAAGACAGGGTACAATCAGCCCCAGCATTTT. Translated: CPSSKTGYNQPQHF.

This clonotype was seen only a few times. The chain carries TRBV5-1 and TRBJ2-4; no clear D gene. V lost 0 bases and J lost 3, with 13 bases in between. This CDR3 is 16 amino acids long. The V gene's germline CDR1 is SGHRS and CDR2 YFSETQ. The CDR3 region is CASSLVSYRDKNIQYF. The CDR3 DNA is TGCGCCAGCAGCTTGGTATCTTACAGAGACAAAAACATTCAGTACTTC.

This clonotype was seen at least ten times. The chain joins TRBV4-3 to TRBJ2-1, with TRBD1 as a possible D gene (5 bases). The CDR3 is 14 residues long. CDR1 is LGHNA, CDR2 YSLEER, per germline. Trimming left V 0 bases short and J 8 bases short, with 11 bases between. CDR3 in amino acids: CASSQEVGPDEQFF. The CDR3 nucleotides read TGCGCCAGCAGCCAAGAGGTGGGGCCTGATGAGCAGTTCTTC.

The sample holds a few counts of this clonotype. The chain combines TRBV25-1 with TRBJ1-6; possibly TRBD1 for D (6 bases). Looked up from germline, CDR1 is MGHDK and CDR2 is SYGVNS. V dropped 5 bases and J dropped 0 bases, with 17 bases sitting between them. This CDR3 is built from 18 residues. The CDR3 region has the DNA TGTGCCAGCAGTCCGAAGGCAGGGGAGAGCTCCTATAATTCACCCCTCCACTTT. It yields the protein CASSPKAGESSYNSPLHF.

This clonotype was counted at least ten times. The rearrangement links TRBV6-1 to TRBJ2-7; 8 positions agree with TRBD1. CDR3 length: 15 residues. The germline CDR1 and CDR2 sequences are MNHNS and SASEGT. J lost 2 bases, V lost 3 bases, and 6 bases had no gene match. For the CDR3, the DNA is TGTGCCAGCAGTGAGCCGGGACAGGCTACCTACGAGCAGTACTTC. Its protein product is CASSEPGQATYEQYF.

This clonotype was detected many times. One junction end disagrees with the germline gene, perhaps due to a read error. The chain combines TRBV5-1 with TRBJ2-3; no definite D call. This CDR3 contains 12 residues. The germline CDR1 and CDR2 sequences are SGHRS and YFSETQ. The CDR3 DNA reads TGTGCCAGCAGTTCTAGCACAGATACGCAGTATTTT. The encoded protein is CASSSSTDTQYF.

The genes are TRBV5-1 and TRBJ2-7, with D uncertain. V shed 4 bases and J shed 2 bases, with 13 bases lying between them. Germline-derived CDR1 and CDR2 are SGHRS and YFSETQ. The CDR3 consists of 14 residues. The CDR3 nucleotides are TGCGCCAGCAGCCCAGATACTCCCCCCTACGAGCAGTACGTC. It is translated as CASSPDTPPYEQYV.

The sample holds many counts of this clonotype. The chain links TRBV20-1 to TRBJ2-7; D ambiguous. Trimming took 1 base from V and 7 from J, leaving 17 bases between them. CDR1 and CDR2 from the germline V gene are DFQATT and SNEGSKA (reference sequence). This CDR3 has 14 residues. The CDR3 region is CSARGPNLGIEQYV. In DNA, the CDR3 is TGCAGTGCTAGAGGCCCGAATTTGGGGATAGAGCAGTACGTC.

This clonotype was observed at least ten times. This chain connects TRBV6-5 to TRBJ1-6; the D gene is possibly TRBD1 (6 bases). CDR3 size: 15 residues. CDR1 MNHEY and CDR2 SVGAGI come from the germline V gene. Trimming cost V 0 bases and J 9 bases, with 12 bases left between them. CDR3 amino acids: CASSYSGGAGSPLHF. The DNA of the CDR3 is TGTGCCAGCAGTTACTCGGGGGGCGCCGGTTCACCCCTCCACTTT.

This clonotype occurred many times. The gene calls are TRBV7-6 and TRBJ1-1; perhaps TRBD1 as D (5 bases). This CDR3 comprises 13 residues. V dropped 5 bases and J dropped 1 base, with 8 bases sitting between them. Germline V gene sequence: CDR1 SGHVS, CDR2 FNYEAQ. In DNA form, the CDR3 reads TGTGCCAGCAGCCGCGACAGGAACACTGAAGCTTTCTTT. It yields the protein CASSRDRNTEAFF.

The rearrangement joins TRBV24-1 to TRBJ2-3; 7 bases line up with TRBD1. V was clipped by 3 bases and J by 0 bases; unmatched bases: 5. This CDR3 has 16 amino acids. CDR1 and CDR2 (germline): KGHDR, SFDVKD. The CDR3 nucleotides are TGTGCCACCAGTGATCTACAGGGGTCTAGCACAGATACGCAGTATTTT. The encoded protein is CATSDLQGSSTDTQYF.

Ten or more counts support this clonotype. This sequence joins TRBV20-1 and TRBJ1-2; no definite D call. The CDR3 contains 12 residues. Germline V CDR1 and CDR2: DFQATT, SNEGSKA (reference sequence). V shed 6 bases and J shed 4 bases, with 12 bases lying between them. As DNA, the CDR3 is TGCAGTGCCCCCGCCGTCGGCTATGGCTACACCTTC. It yields the protein CSAPAVGYGYTF.

This clonotype occurred a few times. The gene calls are TRBV4-3 and TRBJ1-1; unclear D gene. Germline CDR1 LGHNA, CDR2 YSLEER. The V gene lost 4 bases and the J gene lost 8 bases, with 20 bases spanning the gap. There are 15 residues in the CDR3. CDR3 DNA sequence: TGCGCCAGCAGCCGCCCCCGGGGTGGAGTACGGGAAGCTTTCTTT. As protein: CASSRPRGGVREAFF.

This clonotype was observed a handful of times. The chain uses TRBV5-1 and TRBJ2-1; TRBD2 matches at 7 bases. The CDR3 loop spans 13 amino acids. Germline lookup yields CDR1 SGHRS and CDR2 YFSETQ. Trimming removed 0 bases from V and 9 bases from J; junction bases left unmatched: 3. Here the CDR3 DNA reads TGCGCCAGCAGCTTGGGAGGGGAGGGTGAGCAGTTCTTC. It specifies CASSLGGEGEQFF.

Many counts were recorded for this clonotype. The rearrangement joins TRBV12-3 or TRBV12-4 to TRBJ2-1, with D possibly being TRBD2 (6 bases). This CDR3 region has 11 residues. Trimming took 5 bases from V and 8 from J, leaving 7 bases between them. For the CDR3, the DNA is TGTGCCAGCAGTCGGGACTATGAGCAGTTCTTC. This translates into CASSRDYEQFF.

Ten or more counts support this clonotype. The chain uses TRBV29-1 and TRBJ1-2; 7 bases match TRBD1. The germline gives CDR1 SQVTM, CDR2 ANQGSEA. V lost 6 bases, J lost 3 bases, and 10 bases stayed unmatched. The CDR3 runs to 14 residues. CDR3 amino acids: CSVKMPGGHYGYTF. As DNA, the CDR3 is TGCAGCGTGAAAATGCCAGGGGGGCACTATGGCTACACCTTC.

As for this clonotype: A much larger clone is a single base away; this may be a read error. The chain carries TRBV20-1 and TRBJ1-1; no firm D call. CDR3 size: 14 residues. The germline V gene encodes CDR1 DFQATT and CDR2 SNEGSKA (reference sequence). With 5 bases removed from V and 2 bases from J, the gap between germline ends came to 15 bases. The CDR3, as DNA: TGCAGTGCTGCCCCTATTCAAGCTAACACTGAAGCTTTCTTT. It is translated as CSAAPIQANTEAFF.

This clonotype was observed a handful of times. The chain joins TRBV12-3 or TRBV12-4 to TRBJ2-1; TRBD2 might be the D (6 bases). Trimming took 6 bases from V and 5 from J, leaving 20 bases between them. The CDR3 sequence is 16 residues long. The CDR3 DNA reads as TGTGCCAGCAGCCCCCTAGGGGAGGAGGAAAACAATGAGCAGTTCTTC. It yields the protein CASSPLGEEENNEQFF.

The chain uses TRBV24-1 and TRBJ2-3; TRBD1 matches 7 bases. The germline V gene has CDR1 KGHDR and CDR2 SFDVKD. This CDR3 is built from 15 residues. Unmatched junction bases numbered 8, after V lost 5 bases and J lost 4 bases. CDR3 in DNA: TGTGCCACCAGTGGTTCGGACAGGCATGCAGATACGCAGTATTTT. This encodes CATSGSDRHADTQYF.

This clonotype turned up a few times. The rearrangement links TRBV15 to TRBJ2-7; D might be TRBD1 or TRBD2, each matching 5 bases. Trimming pared 8 bases from V and 1 base from J, leaving 24 bases between. The germline V gene encodes CDR1 LNHNV and CDR2 YYDKDF (reference sequence). The CDR3 consists of 17 residues. CDR3 region: CATSPLFRDVPSYEQYV. The CDR3 DNA reads TGTGCCACCTCACCACTGTTCCGGGACGTCCCTTCCTACGAGCAGTACGTC.